A selection of T cell receptor beta chains follows, all from one sample in a study of shared clonotypes between healthy human individuals. The assay was immunoSEQ multiplex PCR, and TCRdb's table has in-frame clones only and misses some. The sample holds roughly 760,000 clones, approximately 74% seen once. The specimen was memory CD4+ T cells sorted from blood. These receptors all come from a woman aged 30 to 39 in good health. Both conserved end residues are part of each CDR3. D genes are given only for firm matches. Rows give clone size only sometimes, using once, few, many, or a class for an expanded clone.

.	TRBV15	TRBJ2-1	.	TGTGCCACCAGCAGAGTGGACGGATCCTACAATGAGCAGTTCTTC	CATSRVDGSYNEQFF
.	TRBV2	TRBJ2-1	few	TGTGCCACTCCCGGAGCCGGTAATGAGCAGTTCTTC	CATPGAGNEQFF
.	TRBV7-9	TRBJ1-1	.	TGTGCCAGCATGAGAGGTGAGGGGTGGACTGAAGCTTTCTTT	CASMRGEGWTEAFF
TRBD2	TRBV7-6	TRBJ2-5	.	TGTGCCAGCAGCCTAGGACTAGCGGGAGTAGGAGAGACCCAGTACTTC	CASSLGLAGVGETQYF
.	TRBV19	TRBJ1-3	.	TGTGCCAGTAACTGGAGAAACACCATATATTTT	CASNWRNTIYF
.	TRBV29-1	TRBJ2-1	.	TGCAGCGCAGCCCTTAGGGGGAACAATGAGCAGTTCTTC	CSAALRGNNEQFF
TRBD2	TRBV28	TRBJ2-5	few	TGTGCCAGCAGCACCTCCTGGGGGGGGTTGGAGACCCAGTACTTC	CASSTSWGGLETQYF
.	TRBV10-1	TRBJ1-4	.	TGCGCCAGCAGCGCCACAGGAGCTAATGAAAAACTGTTTTTT	CASSATGANEKLFF
.	TRBV28	TRBJ1-1	.	TGTGCCAGCAGTCCACAGGGCGGGACTGAAGCTTTCTTT	CASSPQGGTEAFF
.	TRBV5-1	TRBJ2-1	few	TGCGCCAGCAGCTCCGAGGGAGGTGAGGAGCAGTTCTTC	CASSSEGGEEQFF
TRBD2	TRBV4-1	TRBJ2-7	.	TGCGCCAGCAGCCAAGGACTAGCGGGAGGAGGGAACGAGCAGTACTTC	CASSQGLAGGGNEQYF
TRBD1	TRBV4-1	TRBJ1-2	.	TGCGCCAGCAGCCAAGAGAGAGGGGGCGGTTTCGGCTACACCTTC	CASSQERGGGFGYTF
TRBD2	TRBV7-9	TRBJ2-3	once	TGTGCCAGCAGCTTACTGGTCACTAGCGGGACGCCAGATACGCAGTATTTT	CASSLLVTSGTPDTQYF
.	TRBV18	TRBJ2-5	.	TGTGCCAGCTCACCGATTTGGCAGAAGCAAGAGACCCAGTACTTC	CASSPIWQKQETQYF
TRBD2	TRBV5-6	TRBJ2-7	.	TGTGCCAGCAGCCCGGAAAGGAAGCGGGAGGGCCGATACGAGCAGTACTTC	CASSPERKREGRYEQYF
.	TRBV5-6	TRBJ1-1	.	TGTGCCAGCAGCACCCTCAACCAGAGGAACACTGAAGCTTTCTTT	CASSTLNQRNTEAFF
.	TRBV6-6	TRBJ1-3	.	TGTGCCAGCAGCATCGGCCCCGAATACACCATATATTTT	CASSIGPEYTIYF
.	TRBV6-4	TRBJ2-3	.	TGTGCCAGCAGTAACTCCATCGTTGGCACAGATACGCAGTATTTT	CASSNSIVGTDTQYF
TRBD1	TRBV7-9	TRBJ2-2	.	TGTGCCAGCGCGCAGGGGGCAGGGACCGGGGAGCTGTTTTTT	CASAQGAGTGELFF
.	TRBV2	TRBJ2-2	few	TGTGCCAGCAAAAGGACTCCGGGAACCGGGGAGCTGTTTTTT	CASKRTPGTGELFF
TRBD1	TRBV2	TRBJ2-2	.	TGTGCCAGCAGTGAAGCGCCAGGGGGAACCGGGGAGCTGTTTTTT	CASSEAPGGTGELFF
.	TRBV7-3	TRBJ2-7	.	TGTGCCAGCAGCTTCCTGCCGGCAAGCTCCTACGAGCAGTACTTC	CASSFLPASSYEQYF
TRBD1	TRBV11-2	TRBJ2-3	.	TGTGCCAGCAGCCACCTCGCCCGACAGGGAAGCACAGATACGCAGTATTTT	CASSHLARQGSTDTQYF
TRBD2	TRBV7-9	TRBJ2-1	.	TGTGCCAGCAGCCCAGACTGGGCCGCGTTTGGCGGGAGGGCGAATGAGCAGTTCTTC	CASSPDWAAFGGRANEQFF
.	TRBV11-3	TRBJ2-2	few	TGTGCCAGCAGCCCCGCACGGACAGCTAACACCGGGGAGCTGTTTTTT	CASSPARTANTGELFF
TRBD1	TRBV2	TRBJ2-2	once	TGTGCCAGAAAGGGGGCAGCGAACACCGGGGAGCTGTTTTTT	CARKGAANTGELFF
TRBD2	TRBV28	TRBJ2-1	.	TGTGCCAGCAGTTTCCGGCTAGCGGGAGGCCGAGACAATGAGCAGTTCTTC	CASSFRLAGGRDNEQFF
.	TRBV25-1	TRBJ1-1	.	TGTGCCAGCAGTGTCGGGGGGAGGCGGGGTCCAAGCACTGAAGCTTTCTTT	CASSVGGRRGPSTEAFF
TRBD1	TRBV9	TRBJ1-5	once	TGTGCCAGCAGCCCGGGACAGGGAAGAACGGACCAGCCCCAGCATTTT	CASSPGQGRTDQPQHF
TRBD1	TRBV7-3	TRBJ2-3	few	TGTGCCAGCAGCTTATCCTCGGACAGGGTAGATACGCAGTATTTT	CASSLSSDRVDTQYF
.	TRBV18	TRBJ1-2	.	TGTGCCAGCTCACCCACAGGCAGTAATGGCTACACCTTC	CASSPTGSNGYTF
TRBD2	TRBV28	TRBJ2-4	few	TGTGCCAGCAGTGGAGGGACTAGCGAGGCCAAAAACATTCAGTACTTC	CASSGGTSEAKNIQYF
.	TRBV10-1	TRBJ1-1	.	TGCGCCAGCAGTAAAACAGGGCTAAATACTGAAGCTTTCTTT	CASSKTGLNTEAFF
TRBD1	TRBV19	TRBJ1-5	few	TGTGCCAGTAGTATCTCCCGACAGGGCCGAGTAGATCAGCCCCAGCATTTT	CASSISRQGRVDQPQHF
TRBD1	TRBV20-1	TRBJ1-2	.	TGCAGTGCTACCAGGACAGGTTGGCCCCAATTC	CSATRTGWPQF